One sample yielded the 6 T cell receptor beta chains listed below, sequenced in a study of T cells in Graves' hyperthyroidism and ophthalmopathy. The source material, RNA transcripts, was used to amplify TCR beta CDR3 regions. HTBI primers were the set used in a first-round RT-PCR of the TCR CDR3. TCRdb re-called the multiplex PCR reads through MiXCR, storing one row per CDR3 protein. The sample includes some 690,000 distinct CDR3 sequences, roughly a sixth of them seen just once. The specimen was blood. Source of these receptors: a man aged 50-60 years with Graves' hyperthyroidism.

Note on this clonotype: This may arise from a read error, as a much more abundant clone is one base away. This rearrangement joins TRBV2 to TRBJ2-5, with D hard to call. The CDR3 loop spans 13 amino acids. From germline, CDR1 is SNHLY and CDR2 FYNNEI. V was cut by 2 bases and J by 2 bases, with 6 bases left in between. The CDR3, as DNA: TGTGCCAGCAGTGAATGGTTGCAAGAGACCCAGTACTTC. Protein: CASSEWLQETQYF.

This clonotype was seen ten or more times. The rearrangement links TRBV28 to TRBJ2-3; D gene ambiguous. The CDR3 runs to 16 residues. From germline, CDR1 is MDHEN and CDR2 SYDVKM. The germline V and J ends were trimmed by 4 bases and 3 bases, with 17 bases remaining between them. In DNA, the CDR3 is TGTGCCAGCAGTTGGGAATTTGTAGGAGAAACAGATACGCAGTATTTT. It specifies CASSWEFVGETDTQYF.

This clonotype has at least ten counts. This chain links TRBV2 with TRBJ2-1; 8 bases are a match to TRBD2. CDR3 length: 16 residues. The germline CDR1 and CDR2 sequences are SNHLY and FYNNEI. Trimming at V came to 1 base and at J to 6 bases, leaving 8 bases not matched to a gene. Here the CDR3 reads CASSEEGTRGVNEQFF. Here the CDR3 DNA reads TGTGCCAGCAGTGAAGAAGGGACTAGGGGGGTCAATGAGCAGTTCTTC. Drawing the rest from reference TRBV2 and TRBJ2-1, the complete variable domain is EPEVTQTPSHQVTQMGQEVILRCVPISNHLYFYWYRQILGQKVEFLVSFYNNEISEKSEIFDDQFSVERPDGSNFTLKIRSTKLEDSAMYFCASSEEGTRGVNEQFFGPGTRLTVL.

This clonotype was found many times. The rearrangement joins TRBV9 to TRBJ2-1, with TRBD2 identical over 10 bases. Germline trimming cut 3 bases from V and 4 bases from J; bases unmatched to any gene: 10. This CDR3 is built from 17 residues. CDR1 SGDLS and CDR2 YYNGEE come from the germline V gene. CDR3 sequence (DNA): TGTGCCAGCAGCGGTAGCGTAACTAGCGGGAATTACAATGAGCAGTTCTTC. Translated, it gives CASSGSVTSGNYNEQFF.

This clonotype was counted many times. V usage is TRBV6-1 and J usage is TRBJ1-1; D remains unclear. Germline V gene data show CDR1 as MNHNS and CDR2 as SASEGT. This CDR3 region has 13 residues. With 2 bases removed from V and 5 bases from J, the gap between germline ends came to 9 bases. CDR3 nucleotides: TGTGCCAGCAGTGAATTTTTCAGAACTGAAGCTTTCTTT. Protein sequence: CASSEFFRTEAFF.

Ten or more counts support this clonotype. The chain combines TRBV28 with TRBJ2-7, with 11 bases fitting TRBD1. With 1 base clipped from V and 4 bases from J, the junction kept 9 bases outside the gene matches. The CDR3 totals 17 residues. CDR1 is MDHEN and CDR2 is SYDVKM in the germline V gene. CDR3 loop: CASSLFPRDRGFYEQYF. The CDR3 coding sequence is TGTGCCAGCAGTTTATTTCCCCGGGACAGGGGGTTTTACGAGCAGTACTTC.